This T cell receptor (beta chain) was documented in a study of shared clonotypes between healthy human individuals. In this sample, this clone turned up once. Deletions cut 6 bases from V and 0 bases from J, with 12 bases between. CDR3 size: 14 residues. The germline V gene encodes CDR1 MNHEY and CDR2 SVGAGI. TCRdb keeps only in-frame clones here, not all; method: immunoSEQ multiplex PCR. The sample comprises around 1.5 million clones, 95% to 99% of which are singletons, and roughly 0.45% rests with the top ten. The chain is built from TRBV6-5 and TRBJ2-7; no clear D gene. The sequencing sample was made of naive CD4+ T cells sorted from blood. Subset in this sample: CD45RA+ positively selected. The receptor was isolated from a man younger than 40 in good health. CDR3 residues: CASRLGRSSYEQYF. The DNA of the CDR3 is TGTGCCAGCAGATTAGGACGGAGCTCCTACGAGCAGTACTTC.